Sequencing of this T cell receptor beta chain was carried out in a study of persistence of HIV-infected CD4 T cells. The overall study: CD4+ T cells responding to CMV or HIV-1 Gag were isolated.

The sample holds a few counts of this clone. Its antigen is not known. CDR3 length: 15 residues. CDR1 is MNHNS and CDR2 is SASEGT in the germline V gene. Trimming removed 3 bases at V and 2 bases at J, with 13 bases between. The libraries were made with immunoSEQ version 4 in survey mode. Using immunoSEQ multiplex PCR, the repertoire was profiled, and TCRdb retains in-frame clones only, with some absent. The data hold about 36,000 clones, with 82% observed a single time. Study findings and constraints: TCR oligoclonality correlated with proviral oligoclonality in the same sorted populations.

Cells were stimulated with overlapping HIV-1 Gag 15-mer peptides. CD40L/CD69 double-negative CD45RO-high memory CD4+ T cells were collected. This clonotype originated in an adult with HIV. The donor label of this sample is uncertain. The sequenced sample was cultured CD4+ T cells from PBMCs, obtained from a patient who received antiretroviral therapy. The rearrangement uses TRBV6-1 and TRBJ1-1, with D possibly matching TRBD1 (6 bases). DNA for the CDR3: TGTGCCAGCAGTGATGTCTGGACAGCTAACACTGAAGCTTTCTTT. Translation gives CASSDVWTANTEAFF.